The sequence of this T cell receptor (beta chain) was determined in a study of control samples from healthy donors and cancer patients. This clone was seen a few times. Libraries were prepared by immunoSEQ multiplex PCR; TCRdb keeps only in-frame clonotypes and omits some of them. In the table there are 110,000 or so clones, roughly 90% of which are singletons. The CDR3 spans 12 residues. Trimming took off 4 bases at V and 10 bases at J, with 13 bases between the two ends. Per germline, CDR1 LGHDT and CDR2 YNNKEL (reference sequence). Sequencing was done on a sample of blood. J is TRBJ1-1 and V is TRBV3-1 (or the pseudogene TRBV3-2); D perhaps matches TRBD1 (5 bases). The sequence came from a man in his forties or fifties in good health. DNA for the CDR3: TGTGCCAGCAGCCCCCGAGGGCAGGGAGCTTTCTTT. It is translated as CASSPRGQGAFF.